This passage covers 13 T cell receptor beta chains from one sample sequenced in a study of T cell changes during pregnancy in multiple sclerosis (dated by TCRdb to 2018 to 2020). Preparation of the library involved the immunoSEQ multiplex PCR assay. TCRdb obtained this table from immuneACCESS and retained in-frame rearrangements with V and J assigned. These tables miss some clones; where compared with another copy, unresolved V genes account for less than half of the shortfall, and the remainder is unexplained. Across this sample there are 45,000 to 55,000 clones, with approximately 91% seen only once. The ten largest make up roughly 0.6% of the sample. The specimen was CD4+ T cells from peripheral blood mononuclear cells, collected after pregnancy. The receptors were sampled from a female donor in good health, enrolled as a control in a pregnancy study.

A single count supports this clone. V and J are TRBV6-1 and TRBJ1-1; no clear D. This CDR3 contains 13 residues. V lost 4 bases and J lost 5, with 11 bases in between. The germline gives CDR1 MNHNS, CDR2 SASEGT. The CDR3 spells CASSVLDGTEAFF. CDR3 bases: TGTGCCAGCAGTGTATTAGACGGGACTGAAGCTTTCTTT.

The chain links TRBV4-1 to TRBJ2-1, with no clear D. V lost 0 bases, J lost 5 bases, and 5 bases lay in between. In germline, CDR1 is MGHRA, CDR2 YSYEKL. This CDR3 spans 13 amino acids. The CDR3 sequence is CASSQEPDNEQFF. Here the CDR3 DNA reads TGCGCCAGCAGCCAAGAGCCAGACAATGAGCAGTTCTTC.

This chain uses TRBV5-1 with TRBJ2-3; D is unresolved. Trimming stripped 0 bases from V and 6 bases from J, with 11 bases between. CDR3 size: 14 residues. Germline-derived CDR1 and CDR2 are SGHRS and YFSETQ. CDR3 residues: CASSLGALRDTQYF. Written as DNA, the CDR3 is TGCGCCAGCAGCTTGGGTGCGTTGAGGGATACGCAGTATTTT.

The V gene is TRBV5-6, the J gene TRBJ2-5; D remains unclear. Trimming removed 2 bases from V and 1 base from J, with 12 bases in between. Germline CDR1 reads SGHDT; CDR2 reads YYEEEE. The CDR3 consists of 15 residues. Here the CDR3 reads CASSFSIGSQETQYF. For the CDR3, the DNA is TGTGCCAGCAGCTTTTCTATCGGGTCCCAAGAGACCCAGTACTTC.

A few counts support this clone. This chain joins TRBV11-2 and TRBJ2-7; a weak D match, TRBD2 (5 bases). The CDR3 consists of 12 residues. V was cut by 5 bases and J by 3 bases, with 8 bases left in between. In germline, CDR1 is SGHAT, CDR2 FQNNGV. The CDR3, as DNA: TGTGCCAGCAGCCGCACTAGCTACGAGCAGTACTTC. This encodes CASSRTSYEQYF.

In this sample, this clone is medium-sized. V is TRBV4-1 and J is TRBJ1-1; no reliable D call. Trimming removed 0 bases at V and 4 bases at J, with 12 bases between. CDR3 length: 15 residues. Germline V gene data show CDR1 as MGHRA and CDR2 as YSYEKL. The DNA of the CDR3 is TGCGCCAGCAGCCAAGATCTAATCATCGGCACTGAAGCTTTCTTT. Translated, it gives CASSQDLIIGTEAFF.

V and J are TRBV9 and TRBJ2-6; D call uncertain. The CDR3 spans 15 residues. CDR1 is SGDLS, CDR2 YYNGEE, per germline. Trimming shortened V by 1 base and J by 0 bases, and 5 bases separated the two germline ends. The CDR3 DNA sequence: TGTGCCAGCAGCGTACCTAACTCTGGGGCCAACGTCCTGACTTTC. Translated: CASSVPNSGANVLTF. The entire variable domain, with the rest obtained from reference TRBV9 and TRBJ2-6, is as follows: DSGVTQTPKHLITATGQRVTLRCSPRSGDLSVYWYQQSLDQGLQFLIQYYNGEERAKGNILERFSAQQFPDLHSELNLSSLELGDSALYFCASSVPNSGANVLTFGAGSRLTVL.

The genes are TRBV30 and TRBJ2-3, with unresolved D. The CDR3 loop spans 11 amino acids. Trimming removed 0 bases from V and 5 bases from J, with 3 bases in between. Germline V gives CDR1 GTSNPN, CDR2 SVGIG (reference sequence). CDR3 loop: CAWSVIDTQYF. The CDR3 coding sequence is TGTGCCTGGAGTGTCATAGATACGCAGTATTTT.

This clone was seen a single time. V is TRBV6-5 and J is TRBJ2-3; TRBD2 aligns across 9 bases. The CDR3 totals 14 residues. CDR1 and CDR2 from the germline V gene are MNHEY and SVGAGI. J gave up 3 bases and V 6 bases, and 4 bases lay outside the gene matches. The CDR3 DNA sequence: TGTGCCAGCAGCATAGCGGGAGAGACAGATACGCAGTATTTT. Its translation: CASSIAGETDTQYF.

The V call is TRBV9, the J call TRBJ2-1; TRBD2 aligns across 15 bases. The germline V gene has CDR1 SGDLS and CDR2 YYNGEE. CDR3 length equals 15 residues. With V trimmed by 3 bases and J by 10 bases, 5 bases remained unmatched. The CDR3 protein is CASSGTSGGAREQFF. The CDR3 coding sequence is TGTGCCAGCAGCGGGACTAGCGGGGGGGCAAGGGAGCAGTTCTTC.

V usage is TRBV11-3 and J usage is TRBJ2-7; 7 bases are shared with TRBD1. CDR1 SGHNT and CDR2 YENEEA come from the germline V gene. J lost 1 base, V lost 6 bases, and 3 bases had no gene match. This CDR3 contains 13 residues. CDR3 nucleotide sequence: TGTGCCAGCAGTGACAGGGTTTCCTACGAGCAGTACTTC. Its translation: CASSDRVSYEQYF. The variable domain in full, with the rest retrieved from reference TRBV11-3 and TRBJ2-7, is EAGVVQSPRYKIIEKKQPVAFWCNPISGHNTLYWYLQNLGQGPELLIRYENEEAVDDSQLPKDRFSAERLKGVDSTLKIQPAELGDSAVYLCASSDRVSYEQYFGPGTRLTVT.

This chain joins TRBV29-1 and TRBJ2-1, with 7 bases lining up with TRBD1. CDR1 and CDR2 from the germline V gene are SQVTM and ANQGSEA. This CDR3 spans 11 amino acids. With 6 bases clipped from V and 15 bases from J, the junction kept 11 bases outside the gene matches. The CDR3 nucleotides read TGCAGCGTGGGCGGACAGGTTTCTCCGTTCTTC. Protein product: CSVGGQVSPFF.

This chain connects TRBV6-6 to TRBJ2-7; TRBD1 agrees at 8 bases. Germline V gene lookup returns CDR1 MNHNY and CDR2 SVGAGI (reference sequence). With 5 bases clipped from V and 7 bases from J, the junction kept 16 bases outside the gene matches. CDR3 length: 16 amino acids. CDR3 nucleotides: TGTGCCAGCAGTCTACAGGGGGACGTTTCAGGAGGGGAGCAGTACTTC. This translates into CASSLQGDVSGGEQYF.